Following are 8 T cell receptor beta chains from one sample sequenced in a study of blood T cell repertoires in COVID-19. The assay was immunoSEQ multiplex PCR, and TCRdb's table has in-frame clones only and misses some. The sample shows 88,000 or so clones, approximately 84% of them seen only once. Sequenced input: peripheral blood. The source is a man between 60 and 75 years old with acute or convalescent COVID-19.

The V call is TRBV29-1, the J call TRBJ2-1; D possibly corresponds to TRBD2 (6 bases). The CDR3 spans 12 residues. Germline V CDR1 and CDR2: SQVTM, ANQGSEA. Trimming removed 5 bases from V and 9 bases from J, with 14 bases in between. The CDR3 DNA sequence: TGCAGCGTTCGTTGGGGAGGCCGTGAGCAGTTCTTC. The encoded protein is CSVRWGGREQFF.

This rearrangement joins TRBV9 to TRBJ1-4; TRBD1 matches 8 bases. From germline, CDR1 is SGDLS and CDR2 YYNGEE. After removal of 4 bases from V and 5 bases from J, the junction contained 13 bases not matched to a gene. This CDR3 comprises 17 residues. The CDR3 DNA reads as TGTGCCAGCAGCCCCCAGGGCCGGGGGACAGGCAATGAAAAACTGTTTTTT. This codes for CASSPQGRGTGNEKLFF. The full variable domain, completed using reference TRBV9 and TRBJ1-4, is DSGVTQTPKHLITATGQRVTLRCSPRSGDLSVYWYQQSLDQGLQFLIQYYNGEERAKGNILERFSAQQFPDLHSELNLSSLELGDSALYFCASSPQGRGTGNEKLFFGSGTQLSVL.

The J gene is TRBJ2-1, the V gene TRBV6-2 or TRBV6-3, with 12 bases lining up with TRBD2. J was trimmed by 7 bases and V by 6 bases; bases with no gene match: 7. CDR1 and CDR2 from the germline V gene are MNHEY and SVGEGT. This CDR3 region has 15 residues. The DNA of the CDR3 is TGTGCCAGCAGCACTAGCGGGGGGTATCGGAATGAGCAGTTCTTC. Its protein is CASSTSGGYRNEQFF.

V usage is TRBV19 and J usage is TRBJ2-3, with TRBD2 matching 7 bases. Germline trimming cut 5 bases from V and 4 bases from J; bases unmatched to any gene: 6. The CDR3 has 14 residues. The germline V gene encodes CDR1 LNHDA and CDR2 SQIVND (reference sequence). The DNA of the CDR3 is TGTGCCAGTAGTGGAGCGGGGCTGTCAGATACGCAGTATTTT. Protein sequence: CASSGAGLSDTQYF.

V and J are TRBV6-5 and TRBJ1-2; D unclear. This CDR3 is built from 13 residues. Deletions cut 6 bases from V and 7 bases from J, with 15 bases between. Germline V gene data show CDR1 as MNHEY and CDR2 as SVGAGI. For the CDR3, the DNA is TGTGCCAGCAGCCCCGACAAAGTGGGTGGCTACACCTTC. Translated: CASSPDKVGGYTF.

This chain joins TRBV4-3 and TRBJ2-1; 9 bases fit TRBD1. CDR1 is LGHNA, CDR2 YSLEER, per germline. There are 15 residues in the CDR3. The ends lost 4 bases at V and 4 bases at J; junction bases unmatched: 5. CDR3 DNA: TGCGCCAGCAGCCCACTGGGACAGGGTTACAATGAGCAGTTCTTC. Its protein product is CASSPLGQGYNEQFF.

The chain has TRBV18 and TRBJ2-1; maybe TRBD2 (6 bases). CDR3 length: 16 residues. Looked up from germline, CDR1 is KGHSH and CDR2 is LQKENI. Trimming pared 1 base from V and 4 bases from J, leaving 14 bases between. The CDR3 region is CASSPRRAGNYNEQFF. DNA for the CDR3: TGTGCCAGCTCACCACGGCGGGCGGGAAATTACAATGAGCAGTTCTTC.

This chain connects TRBV18 to TRBJ1-6, with a tentative D call TRBD1 (5 bases). CDR1 KGHSH and CDR2 LQKENI come from the germline V gene. This CDR3 is built from 14 residues. Between the trimmed V and J ends, which lost 5 bases and 8 bases, there was a span of 13 bases. For the CDR3, the DNA is TGTGCCAGCTCAGCCGCAGGGTGGGATTCACCCCTCCACTTT. This codes for CASSAAGWDSPLHF. Based on the CDR3 plus reference TRBV18 and TRBJ1-6, the full variable domain is NAGVMQNPRHLVRRRGQEARLRCSPMKGHSHVYWYRQLPEEGLKFMVYLQKENIIDESGMPKERFSAEFPKEGPSILRIQQVVRGDSAAYFCASSAAGWDSPLHFGNGTRLTVT.